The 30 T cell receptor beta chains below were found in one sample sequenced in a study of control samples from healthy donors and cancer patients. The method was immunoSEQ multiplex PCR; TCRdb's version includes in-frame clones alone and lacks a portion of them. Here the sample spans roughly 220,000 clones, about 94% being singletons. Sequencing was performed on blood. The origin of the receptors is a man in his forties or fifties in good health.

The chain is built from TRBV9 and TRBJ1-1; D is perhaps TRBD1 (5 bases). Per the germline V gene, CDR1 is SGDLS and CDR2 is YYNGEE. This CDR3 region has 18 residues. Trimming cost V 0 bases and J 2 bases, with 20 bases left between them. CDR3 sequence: CASSVVRQNHSVNTEAFF. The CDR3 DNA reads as TGTGCCAGCAGCGTAGTACGACAGAACCACTCTGTCAACACTGAAGCTTTCTTT.

The CDR3 DNA sequence: TGTGCCAGCATCCCCAGACAGGGTTGGGGAAACACTGAAGCTTTCTTT. Protein product: CASIPRQGWGNTEAFF. This chain joins TRBV28 and TRBJ1-1; 7 nucleotides agree with TRBD1. After removal of 7 bases from V and 2 bases from J, the junction contained 13 bases not matched to a gene. The CDR3 runs 16 residues. Germline CDR1 and CDR2: MDHEN and SYDVKM.

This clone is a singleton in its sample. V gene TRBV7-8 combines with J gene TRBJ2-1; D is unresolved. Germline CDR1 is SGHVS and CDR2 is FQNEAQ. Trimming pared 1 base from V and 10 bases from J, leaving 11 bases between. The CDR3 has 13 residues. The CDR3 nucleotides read TGTGCCAGCAGCTTAGTGGGGAATGGAGAGCAGTTCTTC. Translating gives CASSLVGNGEQFF.

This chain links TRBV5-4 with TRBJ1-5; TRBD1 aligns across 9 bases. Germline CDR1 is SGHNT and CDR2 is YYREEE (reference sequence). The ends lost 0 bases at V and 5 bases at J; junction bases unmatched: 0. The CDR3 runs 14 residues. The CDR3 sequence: CASSLGTGDQPQHF. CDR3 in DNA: TGTGCCAGCAGCTTGGGGACAGGGGATCAGCCCCAGCATTTT.

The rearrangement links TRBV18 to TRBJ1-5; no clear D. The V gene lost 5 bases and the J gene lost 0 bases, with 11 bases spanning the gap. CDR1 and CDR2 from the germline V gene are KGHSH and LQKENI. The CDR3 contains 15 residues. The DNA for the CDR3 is TGTGCCAGCTCAATGGAGCGGGATAGCAATCAGCCCCAGCATTTT. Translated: CASSMERDSNQPQHF.

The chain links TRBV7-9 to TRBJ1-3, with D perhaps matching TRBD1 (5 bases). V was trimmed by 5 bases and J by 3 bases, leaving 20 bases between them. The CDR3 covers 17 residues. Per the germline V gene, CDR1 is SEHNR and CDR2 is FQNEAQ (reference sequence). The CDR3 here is CASSAPGQGWVGNTIYF. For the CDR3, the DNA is TGTGCCAGCAGCGCCCCTGGTCAGGGATGGGTTGGAAACACCATATATTTT.

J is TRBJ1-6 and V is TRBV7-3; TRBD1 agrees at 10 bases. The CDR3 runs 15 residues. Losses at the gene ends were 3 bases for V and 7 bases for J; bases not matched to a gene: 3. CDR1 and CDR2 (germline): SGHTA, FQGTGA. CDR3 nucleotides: TGTGCCAGCAGCTTGCTGGGACAGGGGAATTCACCCCTCCACTTT. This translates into CASSLLGQGNSPLHF.

The CDR3 spells CASSFTPGDEQFF. For the CDR3, the DNA is TGTGCCAGCAGCTTTACCCCAGGCGATGAGCAGTTCTTC. The J gene is TRBJ2-1, the V gene TRBV7-2; D is unresolved. The V and J ends lost 3 bases and 8 bases respectively, with 11 bases between them. CDR3 length: 13 amino acids. CDR1 and CDR2 from the germline V gene are SGHTA and FQGNSA.

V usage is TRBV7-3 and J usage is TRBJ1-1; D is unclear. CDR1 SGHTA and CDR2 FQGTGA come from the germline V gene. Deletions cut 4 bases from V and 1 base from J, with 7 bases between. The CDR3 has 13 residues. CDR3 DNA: TGTGCCAGCAGCTCTGCCGGGAACACTGAAGCTTTCTTT. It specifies CASSSAGNTEAFF.

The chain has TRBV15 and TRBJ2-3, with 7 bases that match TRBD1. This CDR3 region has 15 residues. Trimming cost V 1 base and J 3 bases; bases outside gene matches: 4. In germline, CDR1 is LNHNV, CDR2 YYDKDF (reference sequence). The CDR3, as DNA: TGTGCCACCAGCAGAGTAAGGGGGCGGACAGATACGCAGTATTTT. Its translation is CATSRVRGRTDTQYF.

The CDR3 DNA follows: TGTGCCAGCAGTTACTCGGAGGGCTATGGCTACACCTTC. Amino acids: CASSYSEGYGYTF. The genes are TRBV6-5 and TRBJ1-2, with D uncertain. V gave up 0 bases and J gave up 4 bases, with 6 bases separating them. The CDR3 is made up of 13 amino acids. CDR1 and CDR2 from the germline V gene are MNHEY and SVGAGI.

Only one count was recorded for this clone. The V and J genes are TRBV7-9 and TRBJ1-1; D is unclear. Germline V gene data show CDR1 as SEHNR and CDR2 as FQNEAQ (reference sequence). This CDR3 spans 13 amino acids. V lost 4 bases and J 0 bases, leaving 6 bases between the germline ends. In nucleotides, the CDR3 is TGTGCCAGCAGCTCCGTCATGAACACTGAAGCTTTCTTT. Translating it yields CASSSVMNTEAFF.

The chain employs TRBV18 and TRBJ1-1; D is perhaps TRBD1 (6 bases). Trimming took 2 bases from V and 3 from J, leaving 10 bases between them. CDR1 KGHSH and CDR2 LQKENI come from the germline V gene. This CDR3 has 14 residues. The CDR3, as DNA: TGTGCCAGCTCACCAGGGGGGCAGGACACTGAAGCTTTCTTT. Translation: CASSPGGQDTEAFF.

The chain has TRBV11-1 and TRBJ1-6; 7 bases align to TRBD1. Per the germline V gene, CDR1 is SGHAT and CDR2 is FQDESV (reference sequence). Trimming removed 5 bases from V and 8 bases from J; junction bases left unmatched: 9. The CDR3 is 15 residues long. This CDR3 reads CASSPRQGEHSPLHF. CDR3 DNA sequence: TGTGCCAGCAGCCCTCGCCAGGGGGAACATTCACCCCTCCACTTT. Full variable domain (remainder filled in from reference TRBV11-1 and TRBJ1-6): EAEVAQSPRYKITEKSQAVAFWCDPISGHATLYWYRQILGQGPELLVQFQDESVVDDSQLPKDRFSAERLKGVDSTLKIQPAELGDSAMYLCASSPRQGEHSPLHFGNGTRLTVT.

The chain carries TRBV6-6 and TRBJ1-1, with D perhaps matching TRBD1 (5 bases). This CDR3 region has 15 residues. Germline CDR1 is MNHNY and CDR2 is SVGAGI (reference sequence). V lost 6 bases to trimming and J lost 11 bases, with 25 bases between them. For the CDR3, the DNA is TGTGCCAGCAGGGAAGACCGGGAAAATAGAGGGGAGGCTTTCTTT. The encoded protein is CASREDRENRGEAFF.

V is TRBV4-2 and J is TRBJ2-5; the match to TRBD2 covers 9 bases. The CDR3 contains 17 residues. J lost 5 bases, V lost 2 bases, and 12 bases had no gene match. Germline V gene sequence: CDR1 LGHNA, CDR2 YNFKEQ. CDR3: CASSQPRASGVIETQYF. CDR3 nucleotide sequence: TGTGCCAGCAGCCAACCAAGGGCTAGCGGGGTAATCGAGACCCAGTACTTC.

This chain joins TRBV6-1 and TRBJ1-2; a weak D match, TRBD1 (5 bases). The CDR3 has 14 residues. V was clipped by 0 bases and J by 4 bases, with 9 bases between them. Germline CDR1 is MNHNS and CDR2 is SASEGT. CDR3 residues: CASSEAGDRYGYTF. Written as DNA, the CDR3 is TGTGCCAGCAGTGAAGCAGGGGACCGCTATGGCTACACCTTC.

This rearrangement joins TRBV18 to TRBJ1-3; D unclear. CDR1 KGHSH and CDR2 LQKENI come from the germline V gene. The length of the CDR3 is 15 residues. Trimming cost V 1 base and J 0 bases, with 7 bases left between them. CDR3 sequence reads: CASSPRADSGNTIYF. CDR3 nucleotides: TGTGCCAGCTCACCACGGGCTGACTCTGGAAACACCATATATTTT.

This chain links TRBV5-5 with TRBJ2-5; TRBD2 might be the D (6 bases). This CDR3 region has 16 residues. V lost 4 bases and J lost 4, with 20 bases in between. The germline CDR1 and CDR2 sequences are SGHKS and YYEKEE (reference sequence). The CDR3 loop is CASSHPLWRERETQYF. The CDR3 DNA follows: TGTGCCAGCAGCCACCCCTTATGGAGGGAGCGAGAGACCCAGTACTTC.

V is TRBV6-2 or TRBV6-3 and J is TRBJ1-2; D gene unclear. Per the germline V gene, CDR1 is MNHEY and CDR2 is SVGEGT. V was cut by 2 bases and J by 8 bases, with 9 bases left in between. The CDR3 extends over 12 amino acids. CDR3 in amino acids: CASSYLAWGYTF. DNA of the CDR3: TGTGCCAGCAGTTACCTAGCCTGGGGCTACACCTTC.

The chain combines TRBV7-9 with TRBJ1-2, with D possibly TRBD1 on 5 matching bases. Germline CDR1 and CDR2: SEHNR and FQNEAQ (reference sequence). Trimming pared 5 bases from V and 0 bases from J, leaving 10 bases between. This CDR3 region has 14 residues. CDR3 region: CASSTGTSNYGYTF. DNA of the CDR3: TGTGCCAGCAGCACAGGTACATCTAACTATGGCTACACCTTC.

CDR3 nucleotides: TGTGCCAGCAGCTGGACAGCTGACACTGAAGCTTTCTTT. Residues: CASSWTADTEAFF. The V and J genes are TRBV3-1 (or the pseudogene TRBV3-2) and TRBJ1-1; TRBD1 is a possible D gene (6 bases). CDR3 length: 13 amino acids. With 5 bases removed from V and 3 bases from J, the gap between germline ends came to 10 bases. Germline CDR1 is LGHDT and CDR2 is YNNKEL (reference sequence).

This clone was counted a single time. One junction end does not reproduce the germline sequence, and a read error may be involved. This chain's CDR3 is CASREGGQETQYF. CDR3 nucleotide sequence: TGTGCCAGCAGGGAAGGGGGACAAGAGACCCAGTACTTC. The V and J genes are TRBV2 and TRBJ2-5, with TRBD1 as a possible D gene (6 bases). Germline V CDR1 and CDR2: SNHLY, FYNNEI. The CDR3 is 13 residues long.

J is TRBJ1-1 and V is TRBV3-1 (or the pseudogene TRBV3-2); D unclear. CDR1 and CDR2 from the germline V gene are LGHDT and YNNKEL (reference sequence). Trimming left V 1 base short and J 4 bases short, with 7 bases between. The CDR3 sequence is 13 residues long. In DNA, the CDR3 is TGTGCCAGCAGCCAAGTCCCGGGCACTGAAGCTTTCTTT. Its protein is CASSQVPGTEAFF.

CDR3 region: CASSLGGYEQYV. CDR3 sequence (DNA): TGTGCCAGCAGCTTGGGTGGGTACGAGCAGTACGTC. This chain uses TRBV5-6 with TRBJ2-7, with D hard to call. Trimming took 0 bases from V and 4 from J, leaving 5 bases between them. Germline V gene lookup returns CDR1 SGHDT and CDR2 YYEEEE. The CDR3 extends over 12 amino acids.

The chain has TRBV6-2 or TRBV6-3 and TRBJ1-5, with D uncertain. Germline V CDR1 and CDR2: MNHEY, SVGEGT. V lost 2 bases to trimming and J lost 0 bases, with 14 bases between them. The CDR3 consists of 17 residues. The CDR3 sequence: CASSYDFREHSNQPQHF. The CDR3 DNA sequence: TGTGCCAGCAGTTACGATTTTCGAGAGCATAGCAATCAGCCCCAGCATTTT.

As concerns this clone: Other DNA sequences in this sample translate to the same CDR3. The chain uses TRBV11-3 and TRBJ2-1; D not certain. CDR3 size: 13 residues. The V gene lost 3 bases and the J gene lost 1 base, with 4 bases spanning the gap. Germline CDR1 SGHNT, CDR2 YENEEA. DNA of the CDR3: TGTGCCAGCAGCTTGGGGTCCTACAATGAGCAGTTCTTC. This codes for CASSLGSYNEQFF.

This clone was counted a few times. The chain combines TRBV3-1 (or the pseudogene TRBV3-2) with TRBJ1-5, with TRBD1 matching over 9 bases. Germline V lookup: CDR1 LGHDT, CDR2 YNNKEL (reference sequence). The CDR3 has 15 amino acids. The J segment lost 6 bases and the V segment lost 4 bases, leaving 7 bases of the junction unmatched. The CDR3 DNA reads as TGTGCCAGCAGCCCATCACAGGGGGCAAGTCAGCCCCAGCATTTT. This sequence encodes CASSPSQGASQPQHF.

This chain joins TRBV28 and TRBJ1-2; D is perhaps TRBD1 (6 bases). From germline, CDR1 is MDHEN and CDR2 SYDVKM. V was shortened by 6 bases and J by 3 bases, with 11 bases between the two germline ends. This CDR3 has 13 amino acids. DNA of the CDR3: TGTGCCAGCAGCTCATCAGGGGACTATGGCTACACCTTC. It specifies CASSSSGDYGYTF.

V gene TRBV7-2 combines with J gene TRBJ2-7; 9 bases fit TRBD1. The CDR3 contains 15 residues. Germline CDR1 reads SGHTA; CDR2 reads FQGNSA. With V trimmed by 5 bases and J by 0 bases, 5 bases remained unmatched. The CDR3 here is CASSPGQGLSYEQYF. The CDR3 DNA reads TGTGCCAGCAGCCCGGGACAGGGCCTCTCCTACGAGCAGTACTTC.